The 8 T cell receptor beta chains given below trace back to one sample, sequenced in a study of low-dose radiotherapy and immunotherapy resistance in tumors. Time point denoted: before trial treatment. TRAV and TRBV primers primed cDNA for both TCRalpha and TCRbeta. The PCR that amplified TCRs ran for 20 cycles, relying on a constant-region primer and a V-primer adapter. TCRdb re-analysed the reads in MiXCR, keeping a single row per CDR3 protein. This sample yields approximately 90,000 distinct CDR3 sequences, of which roughly 19% are seen a single time; 2.8% belongs to the top ten. The source was PBMCs, collected before treatment. The receptors here all came from a male donor with prostate cancer.

This clonotype was recorded many times. This chain connects TRBV2 to TRBJ2-3; D unresolved. V was pared by 4 bases and J by 0 bases, with 14 bases between. This CDR3 comprises 16 residues. Germline V gene data show CDR1 as SNHLY and CDR2 as FYNNEI. The CDR3 here is CASSGVELMSTDTQYF. The CDR3 DNA follows: TGTGCCAGCAGTGGAGTCGAGTTAATGAGCACAGATACGCAGTATTTT.

Ten or more counts support this clonotype. CDR3 amino acids: CASSYLAGQPYSNQPQHF. In DNA, the CDR3 is TGTGCCAGCAGTTACTTAGCGGGACAGCCCTATAGCAATCAGCCCCAGCATTTT. The chain has TRBV6-6 and TRBJ1-5; 7 bases map to TRBD1. CDR1 is MNHNY and CDR2 is SVGAGI in the germline V gene (reference sequence). The CDR3 covers 18 residues. Trimming at V came to 1 base and at J to 0 bases, leaving 9 bases not matched to a gene.

Regarding this clonotype: A far larger clone is just one base off, so this is likely a read error. This sequence joins TRBV13 and TRBJ1-1; unclear D gene. Germline V CDR1 and CDR2: PRHDT, FYEKMQ (reference sequence). CDR3 length equals 13 residues. The CDR3 sequence: CASKSDGNTAAFF. CDR3 DNA: TGTGCCAGCAAGTCAGATGGGAACACTGCAGCTTTCTTT.

Note on this clonotype: Just one base apart from a much larger clone, this may be a read error. V gene TRBV30 combines with J gene TRBJ2-7, with D perhaps matching TRBD2 (7 bases). Germline V CDR1 and CDR2: GTSNPN, SVGIG (reference sequence). The CDR3 covers 15 residues. Trimming stripped 5 bases from V and 3 bases from J, with 20 bases between. In nucleotides, the CDR3 is TGTGCCTGGGGGGGGGAACGGGACAACCTCTACGAGCAGTACTTC. Residues: CAWGGERDNLYEQYF.

This clonotype was found many times. The chain combines TRBV12-3 or TRBV12-4 with TRBJ2-1; D might be TRBD2 (5 bases). The CDR3 has 14 amino acids. The germline V and J ends were trimmed by 8 bases and 5 bases, with 16 bases remaining between them. As DNA, the CDR3 is TGTGCCAGCTCCCCAAGACTACGGGACAATGAGCAGTTCTTC. This sequence encodes CASSPRLRDNEQFF.

This clonotype appeared many times. The chain carries TRBV18 and TRBJ2-7, with 8 positions matching TRBD1. Germline V CDR1 and CDR2: KGHSH, LQKENI. The CDR3 runs to 16 residues. The V gene end was trimmed by 1 base and the J gene end by 2 bases; junction bases not matched to a gene: 7. CDR3 DNA: TGTGCCAGCTCACCACGACAGGGGTCGTTTACCTACGAGCAGTACTTC. Translated, it gives CASSPRQGSFTYEQYF.

This clonotype was found many times. This chain joins TRBV13 and TRBJ2-7; tentative D call: TRBD1 (6 bases). V was trimmed by 4 bases and J by 3 bases, leaving 10 bases between them. This CDR3 has 13 residues. From germline, CDR1 is PRHDT and CDR2 FYEKMQ (reference sequence). The CDR3 here is CASSSGQLYEQYF. DNA for the CDR3: TGTGCCAGCAGCTCGGGACAACTCTACGAGCAGTACTTC.

Regarding this clonotype: Compared with germline, one end of the junction differs, possibly owing to a read error. The rearrangement joins TRBV19 to TRBJ1-3; D is perhaps TRBD1 (6 bases). CDR1 and CDR2 from the germline V gene are LNHDA and SQIVND (reference sequence). The CDR3 is 14 amino acids. DNA of the CDR3: TGTGTCAGTCAGCAGGGGCTCTCTGGAAACACCATATATTTT. The encoded protein is CVSQQGLSGNTIYF.